This T cell receptor beta chain was profiled in a study of blood T cell repertoires in COVID-19. Study in general: The analysed material was cDNA or gDNA that came from T cells, B-cell-depleted T cells, or PBMCs.

This clone appeared a few times. Data came from immunoSEQ multiplex PCR; TCRdb stores just in-frame clones and leaves some out. The sample lists approximately 300,000 clones; 85% to 95% were seen once. CDR3 size: 15 residues. V shed 5 bases, J shed 0 bases, and the junction held 2 bases outside the gene matches. From germline, CDR1 is MNHNY and CDR2 SVGAGI (reference sequence). This chain connects TRBV6-6 to TRBJ2-2; 8 nucleotides agree with TRBD1. The TCR originated in a woman between 25 and 40 years old who had been exposed to COVID-19. Sequenced sample: PBMCs or T cells enriched from blood (not recorded which). This chain's CDR3 is CASSLDRANTGELFF. CDR3 nucleotides: TGTGCCAGCAGTCTGGACAGGGCGAACACCGGGGAGCTGTTTTTT.